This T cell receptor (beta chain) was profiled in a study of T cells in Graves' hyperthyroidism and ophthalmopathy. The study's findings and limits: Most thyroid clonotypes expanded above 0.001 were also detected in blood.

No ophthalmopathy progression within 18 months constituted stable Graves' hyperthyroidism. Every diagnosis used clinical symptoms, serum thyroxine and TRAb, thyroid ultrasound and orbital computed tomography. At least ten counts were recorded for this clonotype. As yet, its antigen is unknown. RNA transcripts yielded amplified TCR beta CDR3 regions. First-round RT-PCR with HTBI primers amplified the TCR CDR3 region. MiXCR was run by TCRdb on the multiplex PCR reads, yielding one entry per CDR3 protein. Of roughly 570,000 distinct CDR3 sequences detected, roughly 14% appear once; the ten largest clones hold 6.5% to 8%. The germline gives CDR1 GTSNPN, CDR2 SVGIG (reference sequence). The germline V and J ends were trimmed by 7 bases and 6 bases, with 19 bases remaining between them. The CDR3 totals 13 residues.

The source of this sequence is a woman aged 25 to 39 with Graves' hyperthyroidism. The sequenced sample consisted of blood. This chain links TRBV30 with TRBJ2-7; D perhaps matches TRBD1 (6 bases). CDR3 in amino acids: CAFRTAARIEQYF. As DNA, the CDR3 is TGTGCCTTCCGGACAGCAGCTAGGATCGAGCAGTACTTC.